The 7 T cell receptor beta chains listed next were all sequenced from one sample in a study of blood T cell repertoires in COVID-19. TCRdb's copy holds only in-frame clones and misses some; the assay was immunoSEQ multiplex PCR. The sample holds approximately 140,000 clones, around 84% seen once. Sequences were obtained from peripheral blood. The source is a woman aged 60 to 75 with acute or convalescent COVID-19.

V and J are TRBV5-6 and TRBJ2-7; TRBD2 matches 9 bases. The CDR3 loop spans 15 amino acids. J lost 6 bases, V lost 5 bases, and 12 bases had no gene match. Germline V lookup: CDR1 SGHDT, CDR2 YYEEEE. Here the CDR3 DNA reads TGTGCCAGCAGTTACCCGGGACTAGCAGCAGGCGAGCAGTACTTC. Translation gives CASSYPGLAAGEQYF.

The chain is built from TRBV14 and TRBJ2-5; 8 nucleotides agree with TRBD1. The junction had 7 bases not matched to a gene; V was cut back by 2 bases and J by 5 bases. Germline V gene data show CDR1 as SGHDN and CDR2 as FVKESK. CDR3 length: 15 amino acids. The CDR3 sequence: CASSQRTGLRETQYF. The CDR3 DNA follows: TGTGCCAGCAGCCAAAGGACAGGGTTAAGGGAGACCCAGTACTTC.

With respect to this clone: The sample has other DNA sequences that encode this CDR3 too. The rearrangement links TRBV28 to TRBJ1-2; D call uncertain. This CDR3 spans 12 amino acids. Trimming removed 3 bases at V and 2 bases at J, with 4 bases between. Germline CDR1 MDHEN, CDR2 SYDVKM. CDR3 region: CASSFRNYGYTF. The DNA of the CDR3 is TGTGCCAGCAGTTTCAGGAACTATGGCTACACCTTC.

The V and J genes are TRBV6-5 and TRBJ1-6; 7 nucleotides agree with TRBD1. This CDR3 has 16 amino acids. The V gene's germline CDR1 is MNHEY and CDR2 SVGAGI. The V gene end was trimmed by 2 bases and the J gene end by 5 bases; junction bases not matched to a gene: 6. The CDR3 DNA sequence: TGTGCCAGCAGTTACGGGTCAGGGGGAAATAATTCACCCCTCCACTTT. Translation gives CASSYGSGGNNSPLHF.

The CDR3 here is CASSERTGNYGYTF. CDR3 coding DNA: TGTGCCAGCAGTGAAAGGACAGGGAACTATGGCTACACCTTC. The V gene is TRBV6-1, the J gene TRBJ1-2; TRBD1 aligns across 8 bases. After removal of 2 bases from V and 2 bases from J, the junction contained 1 base not matched to a gene. The CDR3 covers 14 residues. From germline, CDR1 is MNHNS and CDR2 SASEGT.

The CDR3 spells CAWTAGSNYGYTF. The CDR3 nucleotides read TGTGCCTGGACCGCGGGATCTAACTATGGCTACACCTTC. The chain couples TRBV30 to TRBJ1-2; D unclear. This CDR3 comprises 13 residues. The germline gives CDR1 GTSNPN, CDR2 SVGIG (reference sequence). V was trimmed by 4 bases and J by 0 bases, leaving 9 bases between them.

V is TRBV5-6 and J is TRBJ2-1; the match to TRBD2 covers 12 bases. Losses at the gene ends were 4 bases for V and 3 bases for J; bases not matched to a gene: 14. CDR3 length: 19 residues. Germline CDR1 and CDR2: SGHDT and YYEEEE. In DNA, the CDR3 is TGTGCCAGCAGCGGAATACTAGCGGGGGGTCTAAATGGCTACAATGAGCAGTTCTTC. Translating it yields CASSGILAGGLNGYNEQFF.